The 15 T cell receptor beta chains below come from one sample, sequenced in a study of CD8+ T cells in alopecia areata. Treatment: oral pan-JAK inhibitor, 5-10 mg twice daily. Sequencing templates came from extracted RNA that was reverse transcribed into cDNA. The table came from immunoSEQ multiplex PCR; TCRdb's copy has only in-frame clones and leaves some out. Counted here are 150,000 to 200,000 clones, around three fifths occurring once; the ten biggest clones make up about 1.3%. Sequenced material: CD4+ T cells sorted from blood, taken around week 50, from a patient treated with tofacitinib. The receptors were sampled from a human donor with alopecia areata.

This sequence joins TRBV29-1 and TRBJ1-1; D unresolved. CDR1 is SQVTM and CDR2 is ANQGSEA in the germline V gene. Deletions cut 2 bases from V and 7 bases from J, with 8 bases between. The CDR3 covers 11 residues. This CDR3 is CSVELRGEAFF. The DNA for the CDR3 is TGCAGCGTTGAATTGCGAGGTGAAGCTTTCTTT.

This sequence joins TRBV29-1 and TRBJ2-3; the D is unclear. V was trimmed by 6 bases and J by 0 bases, leaving 10 bases between them. This CDR3 is 13 amino acids long. Germline lookup yields CDR1 SQVTM and CDR2 ANQGSEA. CDR3: CSVAWGSTDTQYF. The CDR3 DNA sequence: TGCAGCGTGGCCTGGGGTAGCACAGATACGCAGTATTTT.

This clone was detected a few times. V usage is TRBV7-3 and J usage is TRBJ2-2; unclear D gene. CDR1 is SGHTA and CDR2 is FQGTGA in the germline V gene. The CDR3 is 13 amino acids. V was trimmed by 2 bases and J by 1 base, leaving 2 bases between them. The CDR3, as DNA: TGTGCCAGCAGCTTAGGGAACACCGGGGAGCTGTTTTTT. This codes for CASSLGNTGELFF.

The chain recombines TRBV6-4 with TRBJ2-3; TRBD1 matches 8 bases. CDR3 length equals 15 residues. Germline CDR1 MRHNA, CDR2 SNTAGT. After removal of 5 bases from V and 3 bases from J, the junction contained 7 bases not matched to a gene. The CDR3 is CASSPRGLGTDTQYF. The CDR3 region has the DNA TGTGCCAGCAGTCCCAGGGGGCTTGGTACAGATACGCAGTATTTT.

The chain links TRBV7-8 to TRBJ2-1; perhaps TRBD2 as D (6 bases). Germline loops: CDR1 SGHVS, CDR2 FQNEAQ. This CDR3 has 15 amino acids. V lost 8 bases and J 7 bases, leaving 21 bases between the germline ends. The CDR3 DNA follows: TGTGCCAGCGGACCGACCGGGACTTCCTTGAATGAGCAGTTCTTC. The encoded protein is CASGPTGTSLNEQFF.

V is TRBV25-1 and J is TRBJ2-2; D is ambiguous. The germline CDR1 and CDR2 sequences are MGHDK and SYGVNS. The CDR3 is 13 residues long. V lost 6 bases and J 0 bases, leaving 5 bases between the germline ends. The CDR3 region is CASRAPNTGELFF. As DNA, the CDR3 is TGTGCCAGCAGGGCCCCGAACACCGGGGAGCTGTTTTTT.

The chain is built from TRBV30 and TRBJ1-6; the D is unclear. Germline loops: CDR1 GTSNPN, CDR2 SVGIG (reference sequence). Trimming removed 4 bases at V and 0 bases at J, with 7 bases between. The CDR3 consists of 14 residues. The CDR3 region is CAWNRGSYNSPLHF. The DNA for the CDR3 is TGTGCCTGGAACCGGGGCTCCTATAATTCACCCCTCCACTTT.

V and J are TRBV10-2 and TRBJ2-3, with a possible D match to TRBD1 (6 bases). Germline values: CDR1 WSHSY, CDR2 SAAADI. Trimming took 6 bases from V and 1 from J, leaving 14 bases between them. The CDR3 is 15 amino acids. CDR3 in DNA: TGCGCCAGCAGGGGCAGGGGCCAGGGCACAGATACGCAGTATTTT. Protein: CASRGRGQGTDTQYF.

This clone appeared a few times. The V and J genes are TRBV29-1 and TRBJ1-1; the D is unclear. This CDR3 has 13 residues. Trimming left V 6 bases short and J 0 bases short, with 11 bases between. Germline V lookup: CDR1 SQVTM, CDR2 ANQGSEA. CDR3 loop: CSVHRRLNTEAFF. The CDR3 DNA follows: TGCAGCGTCCACCGGCGTTTGAACACTGAAGCTTTCTTT.

This clone has at least ten counts. CDR3 in amino acids: CASSARINTEAFF. The CDR3 nucleotides read TGTGCCAGCAGCGCAAGAATTAACACTGAAGCTTTCTTT. V usage is TRBV25-1 and J usage is TRBJ1-1; D is unclear. V was cut by 6 bases and J by 2 bases, with 10 bases left in between. This CDR3 spans 13 amino acids. Germline CDR1 is MGHDK and CDR2 is SYGVNS.

Only a few counts were recorded for this clone. This chain links TRBV29-1 with TRBJ1-1; 7 positions match TRBD1. This CDR3 spans 14 amino acids. Germline lookup yields CDR1 SQVTM and CDR2 ANQGSEA. With 6 bases clipped from V and 6 bases from J, the junction kept 13 bases outside the gene matches. The CDR3 here is CSVVLGGTVPEAFF. DNA of the CDR3: TGCAGCGTGGTCTTAGGGGGCACGGTACCTGAAGCTTTCTTT.

A remark on this clone: Other DNA sequences in this sample translate to the same CDR3. The chain has TRBV29-1 and TRBJ1-5, with D perhaps matching TRBD1 (5 bases). Germline V gene lookup returns CDR1 SQVTM and CDR2 ANQGSEA. Trimming took off 4 bases at V and 7 bases at J, with 14 bases between the two ends. The CDR3 length is 13 residues. The CDR3 loop is CSVVGQGGQPQHF. In DNA form, the CDR3 reads TGCAGCGTTGTGGGGCAGGGCGGCCAGCCCCAGCATTTT.

This sequence joins TRBV25-1 and TRBJ1-2; no clear D. The V end was cut by 1 base, the J end by 4 bases, with 13 bases between. Germline CDR1 reads MGHDK; CDR2 reads SYGVNS. CDR3 size: 15 residues. For the CDR3, the DNA is TGTGCCAGCAGTGAATGGGAAGACCTCATCTATGGCTACACCTTC. As protein: CASSEWEDLIYGYTF.

This clone showed up many times. V is TRBV5-1 and J is TRBJ2-5; TRBD2 aligns across 8 bases. CDR3 length equals 14 residues. Germline V gene data show CDR1 as SGHRS and CDR2 as YFSETQ. Unmatched junction bases numbered 7, after V lost 5 bases and J lost 4 bases. The CDR3 sequence is CASRSGGPGETQYF. CDR3 sequence (DNA): TGCGCCAGCAGGTCGGGGGGGCCTGGAGAGACCCAGTACTTC.

The chain is built from TRBV29-1 and TRBJ2-2; 10 bases map to TRBD1. The junction had 11 bases not matched to a gene; V was cut back by 6 bases and J by 13 bases. Germline lookup yields CDR1 SQVTM and CDR2 ANQGSEA. The length of the CDR3 is 13 residues. CDR3 region: CSVRPGTGDGLFF. CDR3 bases: TGCAGCGTCCGTCCCGGGACAGGGGACGGGCTGTTTTTT.